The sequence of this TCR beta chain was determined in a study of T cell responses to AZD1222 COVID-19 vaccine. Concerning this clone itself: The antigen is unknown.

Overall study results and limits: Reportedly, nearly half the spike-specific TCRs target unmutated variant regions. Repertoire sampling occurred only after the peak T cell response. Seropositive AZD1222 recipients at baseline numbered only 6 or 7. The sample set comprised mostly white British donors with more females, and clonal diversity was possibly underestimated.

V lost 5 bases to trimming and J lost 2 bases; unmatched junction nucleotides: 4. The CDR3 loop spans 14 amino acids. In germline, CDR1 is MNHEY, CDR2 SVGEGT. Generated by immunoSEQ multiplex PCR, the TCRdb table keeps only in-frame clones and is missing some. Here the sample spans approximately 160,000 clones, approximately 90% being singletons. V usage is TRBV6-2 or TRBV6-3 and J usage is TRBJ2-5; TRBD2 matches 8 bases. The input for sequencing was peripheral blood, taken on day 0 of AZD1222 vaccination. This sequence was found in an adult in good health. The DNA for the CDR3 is TGTGCCAGCAGTACGGGAGGGGTTCAAGAGACCCAGTACTTC. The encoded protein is CASSTGGVQETQYF.